This entry lists 29 T cell receptor beta chains sequenced from one sample in a study of blood T cell repertoires in COVID-19. Clones were sequenced by immunoSEQ multiplex PCR, and TCRdb holds only the in-frame ones, with some missing. This table holds fewer than 200,000 clones, around four fifths found once. The sample comprised PBMCs or T cells enriched from blood (not recorded which). These receptors were taken from a man aged 45 to 65 who had recovered from COVID-19.

The chain combines TRBV10-1 with TRBJ2-7; TRBD2 matches 9 bases. This CDR3 spans 17 amino acids. Germline V gene lookup returns CDR1 WNHNN and CDR2 SYGVQD (reference sequence). CDR3 in amino acids: CGVAGGPLDPSSYEQYF. The CDR3 coding sequence is TGCGGGGTGGCGGGGGGGCCACTAGACCCTAGCTCCTACGAGCAGTACTTC.

This clone was recorded a few times. The genes are TRBV6-4 and TRBJ1-6; D is perhaps TRBD1 (5 bases). Trimming took off 4 bases at V and 5 bases at J, with 6 bases between the two ends. The germline CDR1 and CDR2 sequences are MRHNA and SNTAGT. This CDR3 is built from 13 residues. CDR3: CASSARDNSPLHF. The CDR3 DNA sequence: TGTGCCAGCAGTGCCAGGGATAATTCACCCCTCCACTTT.

The chain couples TRBV11-2 to TRBJ2-3, with a weak D call TRBD2 (5 bases). Germline CDR1 and CDR2: SGHAT and FQNNGV. The V and J ends lost 6 bases and 2 bases respectively, with 9 bases between them. The length of the CDR3 is 13 residues. CDR3 sequence: CASSERPTDTQYF. The CDR3 DNA sequence: TGTGCCAGCAGTGAGCGGCCCACAGATACGCAGTATTTT.

The rearrangement joins TRBV2 to TRBJ2-7, with a tentative D call TRBD1 (5 bases). Trimming shortened V by 4 bases and J by 0 bases, and 10 bases separated the two germline ends. Germline-derived CDR1 and CDR2 are SNHLY and FYNNEI. The CDR3 totals 14 residues. CDR3 coding DNA: TGTGCCAGCAGTGCCCTGACAGTCTCCTACGAGCAGTACTTC. Translation gives CASSALTVSYEQYF.

The rearrangement uses TRBV7-2 and TRBJ2-3, with D maybe TRBD1 (6 bases). Trimming stripped 4 bases from V and 0 bases from J, with 11 bases between. From germline, CDR1 is SGHTA and CDR2 FQGNSA. The CDR3 runs to 15 residues. The CDR3 DNA reads as TGTGCCAGCAGCTCCCCGGGACACAGCACAGATACGCAGTATTTT. It encodes CASSSPGHSTDTQYF.

This clone was seen a handful of times. The rearrangement links TRBV19 to TRBJ1-4; tentatively, D is TRBD1 (6 bases). The CDR3 is 15 amino acids. From germline, CDR1 is LNHDA and CDR2 SQIVND (reference sequence). Trimming removed 4 bases from V and 6 bases from J, with 15 bases in between. CDR3 region: CASSRTALRDEKLFF. In DNA form, the CDR3 reads TGTGCCAGTAGTAGGACAGCCCTCAGAGATGAAAAACTGTTTTTT.

The CDR3 DNA follows: TGTGCCAGCAGCTTAGACAGGGCGAATGAAAAACTGTTTTTT. This sequence encodes CASSLDRANEKLFF. The J gene is TRBJ1-4, the V gene TRBV7-9; a possible D gene is TRBD1 (6 bases). The V end lost 1 base, the J end lost 5 bases, and 8 bases lay between the germline ends. The germline gives CDR1 SEHNR, CDR2 FQNEAQ (reference sequence). This CDR3 spans 14 amino acids.

This clone has only one observation. This chain uses TRBV7-9 with TRBJ1-1; tentatively, D is TRBD1 (6 bases). The CDR3 sequence is 14 residues long. Trimming cost V 5 bases and J 6 bases, with 16 bases left between them. Germline-derived CDR1 and CDR2 are SEHNR and FQNEAQ (reference sequence). This CDR3 is CASSLTGTPAEAFF. The DNA of the CDR3 is TGTGCCAGCAGCCTCACCGGGACACCGGCTGAAGCTTTCTTT.

In its sample, this clone was seen many times. The rearrangement joins TRBV19 to TRBJ2-2, with D possibly being TRBD1 (6 bases). CDR3 length equals 15 residues. Trimming cost V 6 bases and J 0 bases, with 11 bases left between them. Per germline, CDR1 LNHDA and CDR2 SQIVND (reference sequence). As DNA, the CDR3 is TGTGCCAGTAGACGGGACAATGCGAACACCGGGGAGCTGTTTTTT. Translation gives CASRRDNANTGELFF.

The chain joins TRBV14 to TRBJ1-2, with TRBD1 identical over 9 bases. The germline gives CDR1 SGHDN, CDR2 FVKESK. The CDR3 sequence is 15 residues long. With 2 bases clipped from V and 4 bases from J, the junction kept 5 bases outside the gene matches. The chain's CDR3 is CASSQRTGGVYGYTF. In DNA form, the CDR3 reads TGTGCCAGCAGCCAACGAACAGGGGGCGTCTATGGCTACACCTTC.

This sequence joins TRBV6-6 and TRBJ1-1; D perhaps matches TRBD1 (6 bases). The germline V gene encodes CDR1 MNHNY and CDR2 SVGAGI (reference sequence). The CDR3 runs 14 residues. Trimming took 5 bases from V and 3 from J, leaving 13 bases between them. The CDR3 region has the DNA TGTGCCAGCAGTAATACAAACAGGGACACTGAAGCTTTCTTT. Protein product: CASSNTNRDTEAFF.

The V and J genes are TRBV4-1 and TRBJ2-7, with D maybe TRBD2 (7 bases). CDR3 length: 18 residues. The V gene lost 0 bases and the J gene lost 0 bases, with 18 bases spanning the gap. The V gene's germline CDR1 is MGHRA and CDR2 YSYEKL. The CDR3 spells CASSQDWNEGGSSYEQYF. DNA of the CDR3: TGCGCCAGCAGCCAAGATTGGAACGAGGGGGGGAGCTCCTACGAGCAGTACTTC.

This sequence joins TRBV11-1 and TRBJ2-2, with D maybe TRBD1 (5 bases). The ends were cut back, 5 bases at V and 0 bases at J, with 13 bases in the middle. CDR3 length: 16 amino acids. The V gene's germline CDR1 is SGHAT and CDR2 FQDESV (reference sequence). CDR3 residues: CASSAKTEANTGELFF. CDR3 bases: TGTGCCAGCAGCGCCAAGACAGAAGCGAACACCGGGGAGCTGTTTTTT.

This rearrangement joins TRBV10-3 to TRBJ1-1, with D possibly being TRBD1 (6 bases). Deletions cut 7 bases from V and 1 base from J, with 13 bases between. This CDR3 spans 14 amino acids. Per the germline V gene, CDR1 is ENHRY and CDR2 is SYGVKD. CDR3 in DNA: TGTGCCATCAAGCCCGGGACAACGAACACTGAAGCTTTCTTT. Its translation is CAIKPGTTNTEAFF.

The chain uses TRBV4-2 and TRBJ2-3, with TRBD1 as a possible D gene (5 bases). The CDR3 consists of 16 residues. CDR1 is LGHNA and CDR2 is YNFKEQ in the germline V gene. Trimming took off 1 base at V and 2 bases at J, with 13 bases between the two ends. CDR3 coding DNA: TGTGCCAGCAGCCAAGTTATGGCAGGGATCACAGATACGCAGTATTTT. Protein: CASSQVMAGITDTQYF.

The V and J genes are TRBV12-3 or TRBV12-4 and TRBJ1-4; 9 bases align to TRBD1. J gave up 12 bases and V 5 bases, and 7 bases lay outside the gene matches. CDR3 size: 13 residues. The chain's CDR3 is CASSPGTGTELFF. The CDR3 DNA sequence: TGTGCCAGCAGTCCCGGGACAGGGACGGAACTGTTTTTT.

V and J are TRBV5-1 and TRBJ1-4; D is unclear. The CDR3 extends over 15 amino acids. Trimming left V 2 bases short and J 5 bases short, with 13 bases between. Germline CDR1 and CDR2: SGHRS and YFSETQ. Written as DNA, the CDR3 is TGCGCCAGCAGCTTTTCCACGGGGATAAATGAAAAACTGTTTTTT. Amino acids: CASSFSTGINEKLFF.

This chain joins TRBV11-2 and TRBJ2-2, with 9 bases identical to TRBD1. The CDR3 is 16 residues long. Germline values: CDR1 SGHAT, CDR2 FQNNGV. J lost 1 base, V lost 4 bases, and 4 bases had no gene match. This CDR3 is CASSSNRGRNTGELFF. The CDR3, as DNA: TGTGCCAGCAGCTCCAACAGGGGGCGGAACACCGGGGAGCTGTTTTTT.

The count of this clone is one. The chain uses TRBV9 and TRBJ2-7; D gene unclear. Germline V gene sequence: CDR1 SGDLS, CDR2 YYNGEE. The germline V and J ends were trimmed by 0 bases and 2 bases, with 9 bases remaining between them. The CDR3 has 14 amino acids. The CDR3 coding sequence is TGTGCCAGCAGCGTAGATGGCTTACCCTACGAGCAGTACTTC. This encodes CASSVDGLPYEQYF.

The rearrangement joins TRBV29-1 to TRBJ2-1; a possible D gene is TRBD2 (6 bases). In germline, CDR1 is SQVTM, CDR2 ANQGSEA. V lost 4 bases to trimming and J lost 5 bases, with 18 bases between them. CDR3 length: 15 amino acids. The CDR3 is CSVVFYGGLNNEQFF. DNA of the CDR3: TGCAGCGTTGTTTTTTATGGGGGGTTGAACAATGAGCAGTTCTTC.

In this sample, this clone turned up once. The V and J genes are TRBV5-1 and TRBJ2-2; 8 nucleotides agree with TRBD2. CDR3 length equals 16 residues. Germline trimming cut 4 bases from V and 4 bases from J; bases unmatched to any gene: 9. CDR1 is SGHRS, CDR2 YFSETQ, per germline. CDR3 protein: CASSLGTRKITGELFF. CDR3 nucleotides: TGCGCCAGCAGCCTAGGGACTAGAAAAATCACCGGGGAGCTGTTTTTT.

The chain uses TRBV5-1 and TRBJ2-7; D perhaps matches TRBD1 (5 bases). From germline, CDR1 is SGHRS and CDR2 YFSETQ. Between the trimmed V and J ends, which lost 4 bases and 0 bases, there was a span of 17 bases. The CDR3 consists of 16 residues. The CDR3 protein is CASSPTGWETSYEQYF. The CDR3 DNA is TGCGCCAGCAGCCCCACAGGATGGGAAACCTCCTACGAGCAGTACTTC.

V is TRBV13 and J is TRBJ2-3; the D gene is possibly TRBD1 (5 bases). The germline V gene has CDR1 PRHDT and CDR2 FYEKMQ (reference sequence). The V end was cut by 3 bases, the J end by 5 bases, with 9 bases between. The CDR3 consists of 13 residues. In DNA form, the CDR3 reads TGTGCCAGCAGCTTCCCAGGGATAGATACGCAGTATTTT. This sequence encodes CASSFPGIDTQYF.

The rearrangement links TRBV18 to TRBJ1-3, with D tentatively TRBD1 (6 bases). The germline V and J ends were trimmed by 2 bases and 2 bases, with 13 bases remaining between them. This CDR3 is built from 16 residues. Germline loops: CDR1 KGHSH, CDR2 LQKENI. CDR3 DNA sequence: TGTGCCAGCTCACCAGGGGGGGGCTCACCTGGAAACACCATATATTTT. This codes for CASSPGGGSPGNTIYF. Full variable domain (outside the CDR3, taken from reference TRBV18 and TRBJ1-3): NAGVMQNPRHLVRRRGQEARLRCSPMKGHSHVYWYRQLPEEGLKFMVYLQKENIIDESGMPKERFSAEFPKEGPSILRIQQVVRGDSAAYFCASSPGGGSPGNTIYFGEGSWLTVV.

The rearrangement joins TRBV5-6 to TRBJ1-2, with a tentative D call TRBD1 (6 bases). The CDR3 has 16 amino acids. V dropped 4 bases and J dropped 4 bases, with 20 bases sitting between them. CDR1 is SGHDT and CDR2 is YYEEEE in the germline V gene. Written as DNA, the CDR3 is TGTGCCAGCAGCCCCCTCGCAGGGGCCGCGCCCTATGGCTACACCTTC. This translates into CASSPLAGAAPYGYTF.

The CDR3 protein is CASSTPGQNSPLHF. DNA for the CDR3: TGTGCCAGCAGTACCCCGGGACAGAATTCACCCCTCCACTTT. The chain carries TRBV27 and TRBJ1-6; 7 bases fit TRBD1. Germline-derived CDR1 and CDR2 are MNHEY and SMNVEV (reference sequence). The CDR3 length is 14 residues. The trim removed 5 bases at V and 7 bases at J, leaving 5 bases unmatched.

The chain recombines TRBV7-9 with TRBJ1-4; 10 nucleotides line up with TRBD1. This CDR3 spans 17 amino acids. Unmatched junction bases numbered 9, after V lost 5 bases and J lost 3 bases. Germline V CDR1 and CDR2: SEHNR, FQNEAQ (reference sequence). The CDR3 DNA sequence: TGTGCCAGCAGCCGGGGGACAGGGGCCCGGGCTAATGAAAAACTGTTTTTT. It yields the protein CASSRGTGARANEKLFF. Complete variable domain (other parts from reference TRBV7-9 and TRBJ1-4): DTGVSQNPRHKITKRGQNVTFRCDPISEHNRLYWYRQTLGQGPEFLTYFQNEAQLEKSRLLSDRFSAERPKGSFSTLEIQRTEQGDSAMYLCASSRGTGARANEKLFFGSGTQLSVL.

The rearrangement uses TRBV4-3 and TRBJ2-2; D unclear. This CDR3 is built from 18 residues. With 0 bases removed from V and 3 bases from J, the gap between germline ends came to 17 bases. Looked up from germline, CDR1 is LGHNA and CDR2 is YSLEER. The chain's CDR3 is CASSQEAWALLYTGELFF. In nucleotides, the CDR3 is TGCGCCAGCAGCCAAGAGGCGTGGGCCCTTTTGTACACCGGGGAGCTGTTTTTT.

The V and J genes are TRBV3-1 (or the pseudogene TRBV3-2) and TRBJ1-4; a possible D gene is TRBD1 (6 bases). This CDR3 comprises 15 residues. Germline V gene lookup returns CDR1 LGHDT and CDR2 YNNKEL (reference sequence). Trimming left V 3 bases short and J 4 bases short, with 12 bases between. CDR3 coding DNA: TGTGCCAGCAGCCACCCGGGACAAGATAATGAAAAACTGTTTTTT. This gives the protein CASSHPGQDNEKLFF.